This T cell receptor (beta chain) was recorded in a study of identical twins. TCRdb fed the 5' RACE reads into MiXCR, producing one record per CDR3 protein. The sample yields roughly 690,000 distinct CDR3 sequences, 20% to 25% seen once. The CDR3 has 13 residues. The ends were cut back, 2 bases at V and 4 bases at J, with 8 bases in the middle. From germline, CDR1 is KGHSH and CDR2 LQKENI. These data were likewise used in another study, on T cells expressing NK-cell markers. From that report: Of the CD8+ T cell pool in five or six donors, about 1.0-7.0% was accounted for by dominant NKG2C+ clonotypes.

This sequence was found in a woman between 18 and 30 years old in good health. This chain connects TRBV18 to TRBJ2-5, with TRBD2 as a possible D gene (6 bases). Sequencing was performed on PBMCs. The CDR3 DNA follows: TGTGCCAGCTCACCAGGGGGGTCAGAGACCCAGTACTTC. Its protein is CASSPGGSETQYF.